Listed below are T cell receptor beta chains from one sample, sequenced in a study of beta chain features in type 1 diabetes. Libraries were prepared by immunoSEQ multiplex PCR; TCRdb keeps only in-frame clonotypes and omits some of them. The sample has around 310,000 clones; approximately 11% are singletons. Input material: naive CD4+ T cells from blood. The origin of the receptors is a woman in her 30s in good health. Both conserved end residues are part of each CDR3. The D gene is left open where the match is weak. Clone size, where shown, is once, few, many, or a class for clones that have expanded.

clone_size: few
v_call: TRBV7-2
j_call: TRBJ2-3
d_call: TRBD2
cdr3_aa: CASSPGTSGVTDTQYF
cdr3_nt: TGTGCCAGCAGCCCAGGGACTAGCGGGGTCACAGATACGCAGTATTTT

clone_size: few
v_call: TRBV19
j_call: TRBJ2-2
d_call: -
cdr3_aa: CASSIEQNTGELFF
cdr3_nt: TGTGCCAGTAGTATCGAACAGAACACCGGGGAGCTGTTTTTT

clone_size: few
v_call: TRBV15
j_call: TRBJ1-3
d_call: -
cdr3_aa: CATSLRDSRSGNTIYF
cdr3_nt: TGTGCCACCAGCCTTCGGGACTCCCGCTCTGGAAACACCATATATTTT

clone_size: -
v_call: TRBV30
j_call: TRBJ1-1
d_call: -
cdr3_aa: CAWRRRGLGLGLGKNTEAFF
cdr3_nt: TGTGCCTGGAGACGGCGGGGTCTTGGGCTGGGGCTAGGGAAGAACACTGAAGCTTTCTTT

clone_size: -
v_call: TRBV2
j_call: TRBJ1-2
d_call: TRBD1
cdr3_aa: CASSTDRGLGGYTF
cdr3_nt: TGTGCCAGCAGTACGGACAGGGGGCTTGGTGGCTACACCTTC

clone_size: -
v_call: TRBV15
j_call: TRBJ2-5
d_call: -
cdr3_aa: CATSSDLYGETQYF
cdr3_nt: TGTGCCACCAGCAGCGACCTCTACGGGGAGACCCAGTACTTC

clone_size: -
v_call: TRBV28
j_call: TRBJ2-3
d_call: TRBD2
cdr3_aa: CASSRVPTSGAQYF
cdr3_nt: TGTGCCAGCAGCCGCGTCCCAACTAGCGGTGCGCAGTATTTT

clone_size: few
v_call: TRBV19
j_call: TRBJ1-5
d_call: -
cdr3_aa: CASSTQGDQPQHF
cdr3_nt: TGTGCCAGTAGTACACAGGGAGACCAGCCCCAGCATTTT

clone_size: -
v_call: TRBV9
j_call: TRBJ1-5
d_call: -
cdr3_aa: CASSVGTGNQPQHF
cdr3_nt: TGTGCCAGCAGCGTAGGTACGGGAAATCAGCCCCAGCATTTT

clone_size: -
v_call: TRBV7-2
j_call: TRBJ2-5
d_call: TRBD1
cdr3_aa: CASSPNSGTGVETQYF
cdr3_nt: TGTGCCAGCAGCCCTAACTCCGGGACAGGGGTAGAGACCCAGTACTTC

clone_size: -
v_call: TRBV27
j_call: TRBJ2-5
d_call: -
cdr3_aa: CASSRRTSEETQYF
cdr3_nt: TGTGCCAGCAGCCGCCGGACATCCGAAGAGACCCAGTACTTC

clone_size: -
v_call: TRBV30
j_call: TRBJ2-7
d_call: TRBD1
cdr3_aa: CAWKTGLNYEQYF
cdr3_nt: TGTGCCTGGAAGACAGGGCTAAACTACGAGCAGTACTTC

clone_size: many
v_call: TRBV25-1
j_call: TRBJ2-5
d_call: TRBD2
cdr3_aa: CATGFGGSETQYF
cdr3_nt: TGTGCCACCGGCTTCGGGGGGAGTGAGACCCAGTACTTC

clone_size: -
v_call: TRBV30
j_call: TRBJ2-7
d_call: TRBD2
cdr3_aa: CAWSRLAGSSYEQYF
cdr3_nt: TGTGCCTGGAGTAGACTAGCGGGGAGCTCCTACGAGCAGTACTTC

clone_size: few
v_call: TRBV9
j_call: TRBJ2-5
d_call: TRBD1
cdr3_aa: CASSEGTGEIETQYF
cdr3_nt: TGTGCCAGCAGCGAGGGGACAGGGGAGATAGAGACCCAGTACTTC

clone_size: -
v_call: TRBV7-2
j_call: TRBJ2-7
d_call: TRBD2
cdr3_aa: CASSLVLAEPYEQYF
cdr3_nt: TGTGCCAGCAGCTTAGTACTAGCGGAACCCTACGAGCAGTACTTC

clone_size: -
v_call: TRBV5-1
j_call: TRBJ2-1
d_call: TRBD2
cdr3_aa: CASYGLAGVVNEQFF
cdr3_nt: TGCGCCAGCTACGGACTAGCGGGAGTAGTAAATGAGCAGTTCTTC

clone_size: few
v_call: TRBV5-6
j_call: TRBJ1-3
d_call: -
cdr3_aa: CASSLVQGGVGNTIYF
cdr3_nt: TGTGCCAGCAGCTTGGTCCAGGGAGGAGTTGGAAACACCATATATTTT

clone_size: -
v_call: TRBV11-3
j_call: TRBJ2-3
d_call: TRBD2
cdr3_aa: CASSFAGLAGGTDTQYF
cdr3_nt: TGTGCCAGCAGCTTCGCTGGACTAGCGGGAGGCACAGATACGCAGTATTTT

clone_size: -
v_call: TRBV27
j_call: TRBJ2-1
d_call: TRBD2
cdr3_aa: CASSISGSSYNEQFF
cdr3_nt: TGTGCCAGCAGTATTAGCGGGAGCTCCTACAATGAGCAGTTCTTC

clone_size: few
v_call: TRBV30
j_call: TRBJ2-3
d_call: -
cdr3_aa: CAWYEEGETDTQYF
cdr3_nt: TGTGCCTGGTATGAGGAGGGAGAAACAGATACGCAGTATTTT

clone_size: few
v_call: TRBV28
j_call: TRBJ2-7
d_call: TRBD1
cdr3_aa: CASSFGQVVDEQYF
cdr3_nt: TGTGCCAGCAGTTTCGGACAGGTGGTAGACGAGCAGTACTTC

clone_size: -
v_call: TRBV30
j_call: TRBJ1-5
d_call: TRBD1
cdr3_aa: CAWSVRRGPWQPQHF
cdr3_nt: TGTGCCTGGAGTGTAAGAAGGGGGCCTTGGCAGCCCCAGCATTTT

clone_size: -
v_call: TRBV28
j_call: TRBJ2-7
d_call: TRBD1
cdr3_aa: CASSAPGQIYEQYF
cdr3_nt: TGTGCCAGCAGTGCGCCGGGACAGATCTACGAGCAGTACTTC

clone_size: few
v_call: TRBV7-2
j_call: TRBJ1-4
d_call: TRBD1
cdr3_aa: CASSLARDRGGQLFF
cdr3_nt: TGTGCCAGCAGCTTAGCGAGGGACAGGGGCGGTCAACTGTTTTTT

clone_size: -
v_call: TRBV9
j_call: TRBJ2-7
d_call: -
cdr3_aa: CASSAEISGPFEQYF
cdr3_nt: TGTGCCAGCAGCGCCGAAATCAGCGGGCCTTTCGAGCAGTACTTC

clone_size: few
v_call: TRBV7-9
j_call: TRBJ1-1
d_call: -
cdr3_aa: CASTPGRGKDTEAFF
cdr3_nt: TGTGCCAGCACCCCCGGTAGGGGAAAGGATACTGAAGCTTTCTTT

clone_size: few
v_call: TRBV25-1
j_call: TRBJ2-6
d_call: -
cdr3_aa: CASSDAGNGANVLTF
cdr3_nt: TGTGCCAGCAGTGATGCGGGGAACGGGGCCAACGTCCTGACTTTC

clone_size: -
v_call: TRBV19
j_call: TRBJ2-4
d_call: TRBD2
cdr3_aa: CASRPAGGGIQYF
cdr3_nt: TGTGCCAGTAGACCAGCGGGAGGTGGCATTCAGTACTTC

clone_size: -
v_call: TRBV7-2
j_call: TRBJ2-1
d_call: -
cdr3_aa: CASSLSSAPFYNEQFF
cdr3_nt: TGTGCCAGCAGCTTGTCCAGCGCCCCATTCTACAATGAGCAGTTCTTC

clone_size: -
v_call: TRBV5-1
j_call: TRBJ2-5
d_call: TRBD1
cdr3_aa: CASSQPTGGERETQYF
cdr3_nt: TGCGCCAGCAGCCAACCGACAGGGGGGGAGCGAGAGACCCAGTACTTC

clone_size: few
v_call: TRBV5-8
j_call: TRBJ1-5
d_call: -
cdr3_aa: CASSQHPGTRSNQPQHF
cdr3_nt: TGTGCCAGCAGCCAACACCCCGGGACACGGAGCAATCAGCCCCAGCATTTT

clone_size: few
v_call: TRBV21-1
j_call: TRBJ1-1
d_call: -
cdr3_aa: CASSKALGSSDTEAFF
cdr3_nt: TGTGCCAGCAGCAAAGCGCTGGGGAGCTCGGACACTGAAGCTTTCTTT

clone_size: few
v_call: TRBV30
j_call: TRBJ2-2
d_call: TRBD2
cdr3_aa: CAWSVLAGVNTGELFF
cdr3_nt: TGTGCCTGGAGTGTACTCGCGGGAGTGAACACCGGGGAGCTGTTTTTT

clone_size: -
v_call: TRBV7-2
j_call: TRBJ2-7
d_call: TRBD2
cdr3_aa: CASRASGSYEQYF
cdr3_nt: TGTGCCAGCAGGGCTAGCGGGAGCTACGAGCAGTACTTC

clone_size: -
v_call: TRBV19
j_call: TRBJ1-5
d_call: -
cdr3_aa: CASSIQRNQPQHF
cdr3_nt: TGTGCCAGTAGTATACAACGGAATCAGCCCCAGCATTTT

clone_size: -
v_call: TRBV19
j_call: TRBJ1-2
d_call: -
cdr3_aa: CASKTVNHGYTF
cdr3_nt: TGTGCCAGTAAGACAGTGAATCATGGCTACACCTTC

clone_size: -
v_call: TRBV5-1
j_call: TRBJ2-7
d_call: -
cdr3_aa: CASSLGAGYEQYF
cdr3_nt: TGCGCCAGCAGCTTGGGAGCGGGTTACGAGCAGTACTTC

clone_size: -
v_call: TRBV7-2
j_call: TRBJ2-1
d_call: TRBD2
cdr3_aa: CASSPGLARSDEQFF
cdr3_nt: TGTGCCAGCAGCCCAGGACTAGCGAGGAGTGATGAGCAGTTCTTC

clone_size: few
v_call: TRBV18
j_call: TRBJ2-2
d_call: TRBD1
cdr3_aa: CASSLTGDTGELFF
cdr3_nt: TGTGCCAGCTCACTCACAGGGGACACCGGGGAGCTGTTTTTT

clone_size: few
v_call: TRBV6-6
j_call: TRBJ2-6
d_call: -
cdr3_aa: CASSYFPGAGANVLTF
cdr3_nt: TGTGCCAGCAGTTACTTTCCAGGGGCTGGGGCCAACGTCCTGACTTTC

clone_size: few
v_call: TRBV5-6
j_call: TRBJ1-2
d_call: TRBD1
cdr3_aa: CASSPRQGLFGNYGYTF
cdr3_nt: TGTGCCAGCAGCCCAAGACAGGGGTTGTTTGGAAACTATGGCTACACCTTC

clone_size: few
v_call: TRBV27
j_call: TRBJ1-2
d_call: -
cdr3_aa: CASSLYRNYGYTF
cdr3_nt: TGTGCCAGCAGTTTATACAGGAACTATGGCTACACCTTC

clone_size: few
v_call: TRBV5-1
j_call: TRBJ2-7
d_call: -
cdr3_aa: CASSLDPYLTRRPYEQYF
cdr3_nt: TGCGCCAGCAGCTTGGACCCCTACCTGACAAGGCGTCCCTACGAGCAGTACTTC

clone_size: -
v_call: TRBV15
j_call: TRBJ2-7
d_call: -
cdr3_aa: CATSRDTGTRLVSYEQYF
cdr3_nt: TGTGCCACCAGCAGAGATACCGGGACAAGGTTAGTCTCCTACGAGCAGTACTTC

clone_size: few
v_call: TRBV7-2
j_call: TRBJ1-2
d_call: -
cdr3_aa: CASSRPGNGYTF
cdr3_nt: TGTGCCAGCAGCCGTCCAGGGAATGGCTACACCTTC

clone_size: -
v_call: TRBV27
j_call: TRBJ1-4
d_call: TRBD1
cdr3_aa: CASRVLGAQGFSREKLFF
cdr3_nt: TGTGCCAGCAGAGTTTTAGGGGCACAGGGGTTTAGTCGTGAAAAACTGTTTTTT

clone_size: -
v_call: TRBV28
j_call: TRBJ2-3
d_call: TRBD1
cdr3_aa: CASSLGTGISSTDTQYF
cdr3_nt: TGTGCCAGCAGTTTGGGGACAGGGATATCTAGCACAGATACGCAGTATTTT

clone_size: few
v_call: TRBV28
j_call: TRBJ1-1
d_call: TRBD1
cdr3_aa: CASSSPGQPNTEAFF
cdr3_nt: TGTGCCAGCAGTTCACCGGGACAGCCGAACACTGAAGCTTTCTTT

clone_size: -
v_call: TRBV9
j_call: TRBJ1-2
d_call: -
cdr3_aa: CASSVAGTSNYGYTF
cdr3_nt: TGTGCCAGCAGCGTAGCCGGGACATCCAACTATGGCTACACCTTC

clone_size: -
v_call: TRBV27
j_call: TRBJ2-5
d_call: -
cdr3_aa: CASSLRGGETQYF
cdr3_nt: TGTGCCAGCAGTTTAAGGGGCGGAGAGACCCAGTACTTC

clone_size: few
v_call: TRBV18
j_call: TRBJ1-2
d_call: -
cdr3_aa: CASSIAFGDGYTF
cdr3_nt: TGTGCCAGCTCAATCGCCTTCGGTGATGGCTACACCTTC

clone_size: few
v_call: TRBV7-7
j_call: TRBJ2-1
d_call: -
cdr3_aa: CASSLGLTAEQFF
cdr3_nt: TGTGCTAGCAGCTTGGGCCTCACGGCTGAGCAGTTCTTC